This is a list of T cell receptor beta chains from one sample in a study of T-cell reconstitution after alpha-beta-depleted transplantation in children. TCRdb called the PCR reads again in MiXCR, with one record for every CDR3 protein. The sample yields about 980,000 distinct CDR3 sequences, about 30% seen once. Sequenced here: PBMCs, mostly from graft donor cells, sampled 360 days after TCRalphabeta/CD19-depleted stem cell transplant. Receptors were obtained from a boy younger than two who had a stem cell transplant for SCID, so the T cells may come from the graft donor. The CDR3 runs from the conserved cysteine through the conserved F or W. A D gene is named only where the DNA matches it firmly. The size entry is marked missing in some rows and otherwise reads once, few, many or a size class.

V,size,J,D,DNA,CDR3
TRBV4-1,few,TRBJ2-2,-,TGCGCCAGCAGCCAAGTCCCTCGGAGCGCCGGGGAGCTGTTTTTT,CASSQVPRSAGELFF
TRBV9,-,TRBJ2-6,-,TGTGCCAGCAGCAAGGGGTCCGGCTCTGGGGCCAACGTCCTGACTTTC,CASSKGSGSGANVLTF
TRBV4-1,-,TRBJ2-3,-,TGCGCCAGCAGCCAACGAACAACGCGGGAAAAGGCAGATACGCAGTATTTT,CASSQRTTREKADTQYF
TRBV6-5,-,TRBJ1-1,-,TGTGCCAGCAGTTACTCGAGGGAGTGGGCCCCTGAAGCTTTCTTT,CASSYSREWAPEAFF
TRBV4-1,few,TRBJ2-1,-,TGCGCCAGCAGCCCACAGGGTGACAATGAGCAGTTCTTC,CASSPQGDNEQFF
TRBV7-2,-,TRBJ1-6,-,TGTGCCAGCAGCTTGCAGTTAGGCAATTCACCCCTCCACTTT,CASSLQLGNSPLHF
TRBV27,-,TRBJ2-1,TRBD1,TGTGCCAGCAGTTTCGGGACAGGGGTTTCTAGTGAGCAGTTCTTC,CASSFGTGVSSEQFF
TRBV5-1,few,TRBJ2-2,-,TGCGCCAGCAGCTTTAGTGGCCCTGTCCCAACCGGGGAGCTGTTTTTT,CASSFSGPVPTGELFF
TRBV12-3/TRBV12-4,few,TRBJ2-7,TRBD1,TGTGCCAGCAGTTCGCCCGGGACAGCCTACGAGCAGTACTTC,CASSSPGTAYEQYF
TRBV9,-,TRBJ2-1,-,TGTGCCAGCAGCGTGGAGGCTAGCGTCGTGGCCTACAATGAGCAGTTCTTC,CASSVEASVVAYNEQFF
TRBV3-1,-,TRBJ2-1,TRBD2,TGTGCCAGCAGCCAATGGAGCGGGGGGGCACGCAGTGAGCAGTTCTTC,CASSQWSGGARSEQFF
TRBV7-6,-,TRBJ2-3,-,TGTGCCAGCAGCTTAGCCGACGGAATCACAGATACGCAGTATTTT,CASSLADGITDTQYF
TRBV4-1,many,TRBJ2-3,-,TGCGCCAGCAGCCAAGATCCAGGGGTCTCCACAGATACGCAGTATTTT,CASSQDPGVSTDTQYF
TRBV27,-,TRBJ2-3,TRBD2,TGTGCCAGCAGGCTAGCGGGGGGGTCGAATACGCAGTATTTT,CASRLAGGSNTQYF
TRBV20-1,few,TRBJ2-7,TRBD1,TGCAGTGCCACGGACAGGGGCCACGAGCAGTACTTC,CSATDRGHEQYF
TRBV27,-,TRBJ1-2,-,TGTGCCAGCAGTTTAATGGCGGGAACAACAGGGAACTATGGCTACACCTTC,CASSLMAGTTGNYGYTF
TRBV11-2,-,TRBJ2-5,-,TGTGCCAGCAGCTTAGAGGGTACTCGGCAAGAGACCCAGTACTTC,CASSLEGTRQETQYF
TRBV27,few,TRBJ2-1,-,TGTGCCAGCAGCCGACCGGGGTGGTACAATGAGCAGTTCTTC,CASSRPGWYNEQFF
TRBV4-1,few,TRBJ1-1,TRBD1,TGCGCCAGCAGCCAAGTCCCAGGGGGCACTGAAGCTTTCTTT,CASSQVPGGTEAFF
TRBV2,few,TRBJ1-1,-,TGTGCCAGCCTTAGGGATGGGGCAGAAGCTTTCTTT,CASLRDGAEAFF
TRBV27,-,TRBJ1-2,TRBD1,TGTGCCAGCAGTTTAGGTGGCCCGGGACAGGGGGCCAATGGCTACACCTTC,CASSLGGPGQGANGYTF
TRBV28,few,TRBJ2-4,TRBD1,TGTGCCAGCAGTCCCCCATCGACAGGGGGTCTAGACATTCAGTACTTC,CASSPPSTGGLDIQYF
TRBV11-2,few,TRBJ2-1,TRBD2,TGTGCCAGCAGCTTAGGATCGGGGGGGTGGAATGAGCAGTTCTTC,CASSLGSGGWNEQFF
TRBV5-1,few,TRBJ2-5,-,TGCGCCAGCAGCTTACCTTCAGGGGAAGAGACCCAGTACTTC,CASSLPSGEETQYF
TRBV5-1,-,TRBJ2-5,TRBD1,TGCGCCAGCAGCTGGGGACAGGGGAGAGAGACCCAGTACTTC,CASSWGQGRETQYF
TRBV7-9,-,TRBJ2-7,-,TGTGCCAGCAGCTTGAATACCGAGCAGTACTTC,CASSLNTEQYF
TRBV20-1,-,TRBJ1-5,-,TGCAGTGCTAGTCAGGATCAGCCCCAGCATTTT,CSASQDQPQHF
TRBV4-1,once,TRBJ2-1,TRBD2,TGCGCCGGCCCCGGCAGGGAGGGTTTTGGGGGACAGTTCTTC,CAGPGREGFGGQFF